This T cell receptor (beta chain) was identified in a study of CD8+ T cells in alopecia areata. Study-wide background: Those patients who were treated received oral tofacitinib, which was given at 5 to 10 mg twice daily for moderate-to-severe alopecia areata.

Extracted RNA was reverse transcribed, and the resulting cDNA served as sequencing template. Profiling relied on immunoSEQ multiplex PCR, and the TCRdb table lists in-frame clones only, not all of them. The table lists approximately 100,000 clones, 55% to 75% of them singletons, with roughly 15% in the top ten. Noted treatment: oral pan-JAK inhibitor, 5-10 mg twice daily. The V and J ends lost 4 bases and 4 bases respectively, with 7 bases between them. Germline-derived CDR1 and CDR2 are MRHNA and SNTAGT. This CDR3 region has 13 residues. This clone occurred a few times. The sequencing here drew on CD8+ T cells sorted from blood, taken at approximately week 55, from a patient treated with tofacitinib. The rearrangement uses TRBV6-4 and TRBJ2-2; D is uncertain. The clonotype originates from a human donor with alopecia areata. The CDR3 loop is CASSADTTGELFF. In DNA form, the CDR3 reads TGTGCCAGCAGTGCAGACACCACCGGGGAGCTGTTTTTT.